This T cell receptor (beta chain) came from a study of spatial heterogeneity in lung cancer. At the level of the study: Raw-read counts averaged over ten per unique TCR and UMI combination.

A unique molecular identifier was carried by every single TCR cDNA molecule. TCRdb analysed the 5' RACE reads with MiXCR anew, one entry per CDR3 protein. The sample records over 6,000 distinct CDR3 sequences, more than 7.5% being singletons. Looked up from germline, CDR1 is LGHNA and CDR2 is YSLEER. The CDR3 loop spans 16 amino acids. Trimming removed 0 bases from V and 3 bases from J, with 13 bases in between. This clonotype has at least ten counts. Time point of the sample: sample taken at primary tumor resection. The donors were approximately 65 patients with non-small cell lung cancer that was early-stage and untreated. Whole RNA obtained from tumor, nontumor lung or frozen PBMC underwent sequencing without sorting.

The receptor was derived from a male donor with early-stage non-small cell lung cancer. The rearrangement uses TRBV4-3 and TRBJ2-3, with a tentative D call TRBD2 (5 bases). Sequenced material: normal lung tissue next to the tumor, taken at surgery. CDR3 sequence: CASSQERSGVTDTQYF. Written as DNA, the CDR3 is TGCGCCAGCAGCCAAGAACGGTCCGGGGTAACAGATACGCAGTATTTT.